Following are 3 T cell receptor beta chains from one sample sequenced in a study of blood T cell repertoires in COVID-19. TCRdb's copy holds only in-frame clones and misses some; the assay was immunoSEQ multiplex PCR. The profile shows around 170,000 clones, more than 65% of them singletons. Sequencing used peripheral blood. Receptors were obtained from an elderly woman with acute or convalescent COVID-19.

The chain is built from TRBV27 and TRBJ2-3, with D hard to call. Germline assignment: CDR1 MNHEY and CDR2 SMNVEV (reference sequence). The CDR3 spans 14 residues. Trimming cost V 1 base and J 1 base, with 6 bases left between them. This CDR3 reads CASSLYSGTDTQYF. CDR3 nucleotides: TGTGCCAGCAGTTTATACTCGGGCACAGATACGCAGTATTTT.

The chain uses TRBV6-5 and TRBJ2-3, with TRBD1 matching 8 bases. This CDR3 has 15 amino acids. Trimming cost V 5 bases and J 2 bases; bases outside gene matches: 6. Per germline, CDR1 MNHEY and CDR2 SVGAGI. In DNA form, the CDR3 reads TGTGCCAGCAGTCCCGGACAGGGTTCCACAGATACGCAGTATTTT. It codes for CASSPGQGSTDTQYF.

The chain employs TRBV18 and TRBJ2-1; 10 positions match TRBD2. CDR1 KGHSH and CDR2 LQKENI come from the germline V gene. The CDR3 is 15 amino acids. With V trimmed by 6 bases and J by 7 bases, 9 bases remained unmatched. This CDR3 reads CASSAERGGQNEQFF. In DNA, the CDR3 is TGTGCCAGCTCGGCAGAGCGGGGGGGCCAAAATGAGCAGTTCTTC.